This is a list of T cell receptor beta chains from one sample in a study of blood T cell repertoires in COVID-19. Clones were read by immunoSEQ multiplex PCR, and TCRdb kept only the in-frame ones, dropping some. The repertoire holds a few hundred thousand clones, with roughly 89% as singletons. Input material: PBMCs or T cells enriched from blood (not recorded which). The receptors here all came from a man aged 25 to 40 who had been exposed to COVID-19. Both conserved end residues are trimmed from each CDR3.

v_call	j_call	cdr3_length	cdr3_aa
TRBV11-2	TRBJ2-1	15	ASSLVHQSNRYNEQF
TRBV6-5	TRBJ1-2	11	ASSLRGSHGYT
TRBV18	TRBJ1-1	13	ASSPLSRLGAEAF
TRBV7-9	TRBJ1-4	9	ASSLGQALF
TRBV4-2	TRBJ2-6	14	ASSQEKMTGANVLT
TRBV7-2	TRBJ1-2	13	ASIPPGRPNYGYT
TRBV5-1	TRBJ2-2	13	ASSSGTGGIGELF
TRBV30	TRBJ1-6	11	ARGSSYNSPLH
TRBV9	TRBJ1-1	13	ASSVEWGGKAEAF
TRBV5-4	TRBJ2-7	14	ASSLAGGGGAVEQY
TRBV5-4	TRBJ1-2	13	ASSLYDREAYGYT
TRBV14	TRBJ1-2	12	ASSLAGDYYGYT
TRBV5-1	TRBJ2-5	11	ASRRAKEETQY
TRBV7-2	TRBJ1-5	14	ASSQTQGVSNQPQH
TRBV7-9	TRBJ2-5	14	ASSFTLPDNSETQY
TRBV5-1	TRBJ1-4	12	ASSLEWAGDKLF
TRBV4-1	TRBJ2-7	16	ASSQDFGRRDRDYEQY
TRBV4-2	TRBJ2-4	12	ASSEQGAENIQY
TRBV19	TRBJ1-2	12	ASSKGGQGYGYT
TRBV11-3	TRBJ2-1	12	ASSLGGTYNEQF
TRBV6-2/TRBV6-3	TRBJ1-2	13	ASSFSGRGNYGYT
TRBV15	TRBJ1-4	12	ATLDRGGNEKLF
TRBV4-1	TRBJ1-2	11	ASSQGALDGYT
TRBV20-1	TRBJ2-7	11	SASGQRGFEQY
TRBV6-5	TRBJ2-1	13	ASTRGGPDYNEQF
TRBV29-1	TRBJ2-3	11	SVDPQNRDTQY
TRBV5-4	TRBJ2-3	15	ASSRLRDTDQDFTQY
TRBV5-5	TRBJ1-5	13	ASSLAGNSNQPQH
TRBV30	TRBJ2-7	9	AWGLHYEQY
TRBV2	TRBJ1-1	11	ASRGQMNTEAF
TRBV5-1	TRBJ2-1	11	ACRVSANNEQF
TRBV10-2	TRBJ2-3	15	ASMGLAGGPSTDTQY
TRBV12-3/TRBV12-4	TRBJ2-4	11	ASSFSGINIQY
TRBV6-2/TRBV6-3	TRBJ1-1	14	ASSRRNWQVNTEAF
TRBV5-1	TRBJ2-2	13	ASSLGQGDTGELF
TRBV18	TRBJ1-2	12	ASSPSLANYGYT
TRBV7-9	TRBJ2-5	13	ASTDKDPFGGTQY
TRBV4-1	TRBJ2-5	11	ASSQVLQETQY
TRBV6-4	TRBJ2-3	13	ATQSGGGAGDTQY
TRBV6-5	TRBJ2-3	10	ASINGGDTQY
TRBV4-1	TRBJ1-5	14	ASSQKGDSGSQPQH
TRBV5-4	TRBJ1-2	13	ASSLDGTGGASYT
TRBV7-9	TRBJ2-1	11	ATGQGPANEQF
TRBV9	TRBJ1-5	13	ASSSRPGREWPQH
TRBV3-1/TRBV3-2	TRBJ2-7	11	ASSHKRGIEQY
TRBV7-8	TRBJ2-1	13	ASSKGQGSYNEQF
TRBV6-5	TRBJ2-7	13	ASRTRGGLSYEQY
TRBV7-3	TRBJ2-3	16	ASSLTLASGGNTDTQY
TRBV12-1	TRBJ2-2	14	ASSFGTGGGHGELF
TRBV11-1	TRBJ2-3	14	ASSFSGAPSTDTQY
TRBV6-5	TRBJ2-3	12	ASRIAPSGDTQY
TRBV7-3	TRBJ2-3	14	ASSAGTGRGTDTQY